These T cell receptor beta chains were read from a single sample in a study of blood T cell repertoires in COVID-19. Clones were read by immunoSEQ multiplex PCR, and TCRdb kept only the in-frame ones, dropping some. The sample lists under 300,000 clones; approximately 87% were seen once. Material for sequencing was peripheral blood. Every receptor here comes from a woman between 25 and 40 years old with COVID-19, enrolled during active disease. Both conserved end residues are part of each CDR3. D genes are given only for firm matches. Clone size is given for some rows only: seen once, a few or many times, or a class if the clone is expanded.

d_call	clone_size	j_call	v_call	cdr3_aa	cdr3_nt
-	-	TRBJ1-2	TRBV7-2	CASSLVGYGYTF	TGTGCCAGCAGCTTAGTCGGGTATGGCTACACCTTC
TRBD1	-	TRBJ1-2	TRBV28	CASSAGTGPYGYTF	TGTGCCAGCAGTGCCGGGACAGGGCCCTATGGCTACACCTTC
TRBD2	once	TRBJ2-5	TRBV5-4	CASSFPGLAGGETQYF	TGTGCCAGCAGCTTTCCGGGACTAGCGGGGGGAGAGACCCAGTACTTC
-	-	TRBJ2-1	TRBV11-2	CASSLANEQFF	TGTGCCAGCAGTTTAGCGAATGAGCAGTTCTTC
TRBD1	-	TRBJ2-1	TRBV3-1/TRBV3-2	CASSRSVTGGNEQFF	TGTGCCAGCAGCCGAAGCGTCACAGGGGGCAATGAGCAGTTCTTC
TRBD1	-	TRBJ2-2	TRBV28	CASRLWTGTGELFF	TGTGCCAGCAGGTTATGGACAGGGACCGGGGAGCTGTTTTTT
TRBD2	-	TRBJ2-3	TRBV4-1	CASSHLEPGLAGGIPTDTQYF	TGCGCCAGCAGCCACCTAGAACCGGGACTAGCGGGGGGTATTCCCACAGATACGCAGTATTTT
TRBD2	-	TRBJ2-5	TRBV2	CASSGIGAGRETQYF	TGTGCCAGCAGCGGGATTGGAGCGGGGAGGGAGACCCAGTACTTC
TRBD1	few	TRBJ2-7	TRBV11-3	CASSRDRGGGEQYF	TGTGCCAGCAGCCGAGACAGGGGAGGAGGCGAGCAGTACTTC
TRBD1	-	TRBJ1-1	TRBV4-1	CASSHLDRARRTEAFF	TGCGCCAGCAGCCACCTGGACAGGGCCAGAAGGACTGAAGCTTTCTTT
TRBD2	-	TRBJ2-7	TRBV2	CASSGLAGGYEQYF	TGTGCCAGCAGTGGACTAGCGGGGGGGTACGAGCAGTACTTC
-	-	TRBJ2-1	TRBV7-6	CASSPQTSYNEQFF	TGTGCCAGCAGCCCACAGACTAGCTACAATGAGCAGTTCTTC
-	-	TRBJ2-2	TRBV5-4	CASSLNRNTGELFF	TGTGCCAGCAGCTTGAACAGAAACACCGGGGAGCTGTTTTTT
TRBD2	-	TRBJ2-1	TRBV9	CASSVGRLAGGNEQFF	TGTGCCAGCAGCGTAGGGCGACTAGCCGGGGGGAATGAGCAGTTCTTC
-	-	TRBJ1-1	TRBV13	CASSSISLMNTEAFF	TGTGCCAGCAGCTCTATATCCCTCATGAACACTGAAGCTTTCTTT
-	-	TRBJ2-7	TRBV7-2	CASSLVGEVGEQYF	TGTGCCAGCAGCTTAGTAGGTGAGGTTGGCGAGCAGTACTTC
-	once	TRBJ1-6	TRBV7-6	CASSLAVAGSYSSYNSPLHF	TGTGCCAGCAGCTTAGCTGTCGCAGGCTCTTACAGCTCCTATAATTCACCCCTCCACTTT
TRBD1	-	TRBJ1-5	TRBV19	CATGTGRQPQHF	TGTGCCACTGGGACAGGGAGGCAGCCCCAGCATTTT
-	-	TRBJ2-7	TRBV5-1	CASSIDSNEQYF	TGCGCCAGCAGCATCGACAGCAACGAGCAGTACTTC
-	-	TRBJ2-3	TRBV5-1	CASSLGDTSTDTQYF	TGCGCCAGCAGCTTGGGGGACACTAGCACAGATACGCAGTATTTT
-	-	TRBJ2-1	TRBV1	CTSSQKRGPRHEQFF	TGCACCAGCAGCCAAAAGCGGGGGCCGCGTCATGAGCAGTTCTTC
-	few	TRBJ2-1	TRBV11-3	CASSPDSLGEQFF	TGTGCCAGCAGCCCCGACAGTCTGGGTGAGCAGTTCTTC
-	-	TRBJ1-2	TRBV5-5	CASSLGWEQMEGYTF	TGTGCCAGCAGCTTGGGGTGGGAGCAAATGGAGGGCTACACCTTC
-	-	TRBJ2-7	TRBV25-1	CASSEPGSYYEQYF	TGTGCCAGCAGTGAGCCGGGATCCTACTACGAGCAGTACTTC
-	-	TRBJ1-6	TRBV18	CASSPRSVNNSPLHF	TGTGCCAGCTCACCACGGAGCGTAAATAATTCACCCCTCCACTTT
-	-	TRBJ1-5	TRBV4-1	CASSQDVTFRGPQHF	TGCGCCAGCAGCCAAGATGTGACATTTCGGGGGCCCCAGCATTTT
-	-	TRBJ2-7	TRBV27	CASSLAWGPYEQYF	TGTGCCAGCAGTTTAGCATGGGGGCCCTACGAGCAGTACTTC
-	-	TRBJ2-7	TRBV19	CASSAAATVYEQYF	TGTGCCAGCAGTGCGGCAGCGACGGTCTACGAGCAGTACTTC
TRBD1	-	TRBJ2-7	TRBV4-2	CASSLGGQGHEQYF	TGTGCCAGCAGCCTGGGGGGACAGGGCCACGAGCAGTACTTC
TRBD1	once	TRBJ1-2	TRBV28	CASSFHDRGSLTF	TGTGCCAGCAGTTTCCACGACAGGGGGTCTCTCACCTTC
TRBD1	-	TRBJ1-2	TRBV7-8	CASSGGQGDYGYTF	TGTGCCAGCAGCGGAGGACAGGGGGACTATGGCTACACCTTC